This note documents a single T cell receptor beta chain sequence. Sequencing was performed with immunoSEQ multiplex PCR; in TCRdb, only in-frame clones are kept and a portion is missing. The sample contains under 300,000 clones, 85% to 90% of which appear only once. The source of the sample is a study of blood T cell repertoires in COVID-19. Study as a whole: The United States, Italy and Spain provided the acute and convalescent COVID-19 samples.

V was pared by 2 bases and J by 5 bases, with 5 bases of the junction left unmatched. The length of the CDR3 is 14 residues. Looked up from germline, CDR1 is LGHDT and CDR2 is YNNKEL (reference sequence). The chain links TRBV3-1 (or the pseudogene TRBV3-2) to TRBJ1-1; 7 nucleotides match TRBD1. The sample comprised PBMCs or T cells enriched from blood (not recorded which). The receptor was isolated from a man between 18 and 35 years old who had recovered from COVID-19. The CDR3 coding sequence is TGTGCCAGCAGCCAATTTGCAGGGGGGACTGAAGCTTTCTTT. Translating it yields CASSQFAGGTEAFF.